This T cell receptor beta chain stems from a study of blood T cell repertoires in COVID-19. For the study at large: From the United States, Italy and Spain came samples of acute and convalescent COVID-19. T cells, B-cell-depleted T cells, or PBMCs supplied cDNA or gDNA.

This CDR3 has 14 amino acids. Germline V gene sequence: CDR1 ENHRY, CDR2 SYGVKD. Trimming at V came to 6 bases and at J to 4 bases, leaving 4 bases not matched to a gene. Original handling: Scientists estimated how many nucleated cells there were by amplifying reference gene primers. Some clones are missing from TCRdb's copy, which holds only in-frame ones; the method was immunoSEQ multiplex PCR. V, J and clone size were drawn from that table, and D and trimming were deduced from the DNA. Among about 200,000 clones listed, around nine tenths were seen once. Sequencing was performed on peripheral blood. This clonotype originated in a middle-aged man with active or convalescent COVID-19. V is TRBV10-3 and J is TRBJ2-7; 12 nucleotides align to TRBD1. CDR3 in amino acids: CAIRGQGANYEQYF. As DNA, the CDR3 is TGTGCCATCAGGGGACAGGGGGCAAATTACGAGCAGTACTTC.